Listed here is a single T cell receptor beta chain. Its antigen is currently unknown. This sample is drawn from a study of long-term antiretroviral therapy in people with HIV. General study results and limits: Diversity increased after ART yet remained lower than in transplant donor controls.

Assay version v3.0 of immunoSEQ was used, and it was run at survey level. Produced via immunoSEQ multiplex PCR; TCRdb's table is partial and in-frame only. Of almost 35,000 clones in the sample, around 94% were seen once. The CDR3 consists of 14 residues. The germline CDR1 and CDR2 sequences are SGHRS and YFSETQ. V trimming: 3 bases; J trimming: 2 bases; junction bases outside the gene matches: 5. The sequence came from a woman aged 50 to 60 with HIV. The sequenced sample was unsorted PBMCs, obtained approximately 5 years after starting antiretroviral therapy. This chain connects TRBV5-1 to TRBJ2-7, with 7 bases fitting TRBD1. The CDR3 sequence is CASSWGTATYEQYF. As DNA, the CDR3 is TGCGCCAGCAGCTGGGGGACAGCAACCTACGAGCAGTACTTC.